The 5 T cell receptor beta chains below all came from one sample that was sequenced in a study of low-dose radiotherapy and immunotherapy resistance in tumors. Time point: after trial treatment. Treatment of the sample: LDRT plus nivolumab, ipilimumab, low-dose cyclophosphamide and aspirin (RACIN trial). Priming of first-strand cDNA relied on TRAV- and TRBV-specific primers (covering alpha and beta chains). Both a constant-region primer and a V-primer adapter served to amplify TCRs across 15 to 25 PCR cycles. TCRdb analysed the reads with MiXCR anew, one entry per CDR3 protein. This table holds roughly 100,000 distinct CDR3 sequences, less than 25% found once. The starting material was PBMCs, obtained after low-dose radiotherapy plus immunotherapy. All receptors come from a male donor with prostate cancer.

This clonotype was found many times. The chain uses TRBV5-1 and TRBJ2-1, with 13 positions matching TRBD2. J was trimmed by 7 bases and V by 6 bases; bases with no gene match: 7. The CDR3 totals 15 residues. Looked up from germline, CDR1 is SGHRS and CDR2 is YFSETQ. In DNA, the CDR3 is TGCGCCAGCACCGCCGGGACTAGCGGGGAAAATGAGCAGTTCTTC. It yields the protein CASTAGTSGENEQFF. The full variable domain, completed using reference TRBV5-1 and TRBJ2-1, is KAGVTQTPRYLIKTRGQQVTLSCSPISGHRSVSWYQQTPGQGLQFLFEYFSETQRNKGNFPGRFSGRQFSNSRSEMNVSTLELGDSALYLCASTAGTSGENEQFFGPGTRLTVL.

V is TRBV28 and J is TRBJ2-7; 8 nucleotides agree with TRBD2. This CDR3 has 14 amino acids. Trimming removed 10 bases from V and 3 bases from J; junction bases left unmatched: 11. Per the germline V gene, CDR1 is MDHEN and CDR2 is SYDVKM. CDR3 bases: TGTGCCACCGGGGGGGGACAAGACATCTACGAGCAGTACTTC. As protein: CATGGGQDIYEQYF.

The sample holds many counts of this clonotype. The chain links TRBV25-1 to TRBJ1-2; D gene uncertain. Germline CDR1 is MGHDK and CDR2 is SYGVNS. V lost 3 bases and J lost 7, with 15 bases in between. CDR3 length: 14 amino acids. CDR3 region: CASSDSRDGGGYTF. CDR3 bases: TGTGCCAGCAGTGACTCCCGAGATGGCGGTGGCTACACCTTC.

This clonotype was seen repeatedly, ten times or more. The V and J genes are TRBV3-1 and TRBJ2-3; 11 bases line up with TRBD2. The ends lost 4 bases at V and 4 bases at J; junction bases unmatched: 10. The CDR3 is 17 residues long. Germline CDR1 and CDR2: LGHDT and YNNKEL (reference sequence). CDR3 nucleotide sequence: TGTGCCAGCAGCCCCAACCTAGCGGGGGGTTCGTCAGATACGCAGTATTTT. Its translation is CASSPNLAGGSSDTQYF.

This clonotype was found many times. The chain combines TRBV4-1 with TRBJ2-2, with D perhaps being TRBD1 or TRBD2 (6 bases each). Germline V gene data show CDR1 as MGHRA and CDR2 as YSYEKL. The V end lost 2 bases, the J end lost 4 bases, and 11 bases lay between the germline ends. The CDR3 runs to 15 residues. The CDR3 region is CASSQPGAGTGELFF. The CDR3 DNA sequence: TGCGCCAGCAGCCAACCGGGGGCGGGCACCGGGGAGCTGTTTTTT.